This T cell receptor beta chain was documented in a study of blood T cell repertoires in COVID-19. Trimming cost V 5 bases and J 2 bases; bases outside gene matches: 7. This CDR3 has 16 amino acids. From germline, CDR1 is SGHAT and CDR2 FQDESV (reference sequence). Recovery among Cohort 3 donors was established by two negative PCRs, clearance, or symptom resolution. Generated by immunoSEQ multiplex PCR, the TCRdb table keeps only in-frame clones and is missing some. Of about 330,000 clones in the sample, 85% to 90% were seen once. The sequenced sample consisted of PBMCs or T cells enriched from blood (not recorded which). The origin of this receptor is a woman aged 18-29 years who had recovered from COVID-19. The V and J genes are TRBV11-1 and TRBJ1-2, with TRBD1 matching 11 bases. Here the CDR3 reads CASSPSGQGANYGYTF. CDR3 in DNA: TGTGCCAGCAGCCCTTCAGGACAGGGGGCAAACTATGGCTACACCTTC. The complete variable domain, with remaining parts taken from reference TRBV11-1 and TRBJ1-2, reads EAEVAQSPRYKITEKSQAVAFWCDPISGHATLYWYRQILGQGPELLVQFQDESVVDDSQLPKDRFSAERLKGVDSTLKIQPAELGDSAMYLCASSPSGQGANYGYTFGSGTRLTVV.